The next 18 T cell receptor beta chains were all read from a single sample in a study of T cell responses to AZD1222 COVID-19 vaccine. Sequenced by immunoSEQ multiplex PCR; TCRdb stores in-frame clones only, minus some. The table shows some 120,000 clones, with roughly nine tenths occurring only once. This specimen was peripheral blood, taken on day 0 of AZD1222 vaccination. Source of these receptors: an adult in good health.

V usage is TRBV6-5 and J usage is TRBJ1-5; D is undetermined. The germline V and J ends were trimmed by 3 bases and 9 bases, with 9 bases remaining between them. CDR1 is MNHEY, CDR2 SVGAGI, per germline. This CDR3 has 12 amino acids. CDR3 sequence (DNA): TGTGCCAGCAGTTATATTGGCTCGCCCCAGCATTTT. Translating gives CASSYIGSPQHF.

This clone was observed a single time. The rearrangement links TRBV5-4 to TRBJ2-1; 9 nucleotides align to TRBD1. V dropped 4 bases and J dropped 8; count of bases not matched to a gene: 10. The CDR3 runs 15 residues. Germline CDR1 reads SGHNT; CDR2 reads YYREEE (reference sequence). In nucleotides, the CDR3 is TGTGCCAGCAGCCCGCGGACAGGGGTGGTTCATGAGCAGTTCTTC. Translating it yields CASSPRTGVVHEQFF.

The chain joins TRBV7-2 to TRBJ1-5; D is perhaps TRBD1 (5 bases). Germline V gene lookup returns CDR1 SGHTA and CDR2 FQGNSA. V was clipped by 1 base and J by 10 bases, with 14 bases between them. The CDR3 is 14 residues long. This chain's CDR3 is CASSLGVGDLPQHF. CDR3 sequence (DNA): TGTGCCAGCAGCTTAGGTGTGGGGGATCTTCCCCAGCATTTT.

V usage is TRBV6-6 and J usage is TRBJ1-6; tentative D call: TRBD1 (5 bases). The CDR3 has 15 residues. Germline values: CDR1 MNHNY, CDR2 SVGAGI (reference sequence). Trimming removed 0 bases at V and 12 bases at J, with 15 bases between. The CDR3 protein is CASSYSSPGDGPLHF. The CDR3 coding sequence is TGTGCCAGCAGTTACTCATCTCCGGGGGACGGACCCCTCCACTTT.

To note about this clone: Different DNA sequences within this sample yield the same CDR3. The rearrangement links TRBV5-1 to TRBJ2-3; D not certain. The CDR3 is 12 amino acids. Germline CDR1 reads SGHRS; CDR2 reads YFSETQ. V was shortened by 0 bases and J by 3 bases, with 2 bases between the two germline ends. DNA of the CDR3: TGCGCCAGCAGCTTGGCGACAGATACGCAGTATTTT. The encoded protein is CASSLATDTQYF.

This chain links TRBV27 with TRBJ1-4; D is ambiguous. Germline V gene data show CDR1 as MNHEY and CDR2 as SMNVEV (reference sequence). This CDR3 is 15 amino acids long. The ends were cut back, 2 bases at V and 0 bases at J, with 7 bases in the middle. This CDR3 is CASSLKGSTNEKLFF. The DNA for the CDR3 is TGTGCCAGCAGTTTAAAGGGCTCAACTAATGAAAAACTGTTTTTT.

The rearrangement links TRBV19 to TRBJ2-1, with D maybe TRBD2 (5 bases). The germline gives CDR1 LNHDA, CDR2 SQIVND (reference sequence). Trimming left V 1 base short and J 2 bases short, with 9 bases between. The CDR3 is made up of 15 amino acids. CDR3 nucleotides: TGTGCCAGTAGTATAGGGGGAGCGACCTACAATGAGCAGTTCTTC. It specifies CASSIGGATYNEQFF. The full variable domain, in which reference TRBV19 and TRBJ2-1 provide the parts outside the CDR3, is DGGITQSPKYLFRKEGQNVTLSCEQNLNHDAMYWYRQDPGQGLRLIYYSQIVNDFQKGDIAEGYSVSREKKESFPLTVTSAQKNPTAFYLCASSIGGATYNEQFFGPGTRLTVL.

The V gene is TRBV24-1, the J gene TRBJ2-1; TRBD1 agrees at 8 bases. There are 16 residues in the CDR3. CDR1 and CDR2 (germline): KGHDR, SFDVKD. After removal of 4 bases from V and 1 base from J, the junction contained 5 bases not matched to a gene. CDR3 sequence reads: CATSEGTGWSYNEQFF. For the CDR3, the DNA is TGTGCCACCAGTGAGGGGACAGGCTGGTCCTACAATGAGCAGTTCTTC.

As DNA, the CDR3 is TGTGCCAGCAGTGAAGACAATCTTCTCTCACAGCCCCAGCATTTT. It specifies CASSEDNLLSQPQHF. The chain recombines TRBV6-1 with TRBJ1-5; the D is unclear. Looked up from germline, CDR1 is MNHNS and CDR2 is SASEGT. Trimming took 1 base from V and 7 from J, leaving 14 bases between them. There are 15 residues in the CDR3.

The chain couples TRBV7-9 to TRBJ1-3; 7 bases are shared with TRBD1. The CDR3 length is 14 residues. The V and J ends lost 4 bases and 3 bases, in that order; junction bases with no gene match: 3. The germline V gene encodes CDR1 SEHNR and CDR2 FQNEAQ (reference sequence). The CDR3 sequence: CASSSQGVGNTIYF. CDR3 in DNA: TGTGCCAGCAGCTCTCAGGGGGTTGGAAACACCATATATTTT. Full variable domain (missing parts from reference TRBV7-9 and TRBJ1-3): DTGVSQNPRHKITKRGQNVTFRCDPISEHNRLYWYRQTLGQGPEFLTYFQNEAQLEKSRLLSDRFSAERPKGSFSTLEIQRTEQGDSAMYLCASSSQGVGNTIYFGEGSWLTVV.

The CDR3 region has the DNA TGCAGTGCTAGTCAGGGGGCGAGACTTTATCAGCCCCAGCATTTT. It yields the protein CSASQGARLYQPQHF. The chain employs TRBV20-1 and TRBJ1-5; TRBD1 matches 8 bases. The CDR3 spans 15 residues. V shed 3 bases, J shed 5 bases, and the junction held 9 bases outside the gene matches. The germline V gene encodes CDR1 DFQATT and CDR2 SNEGSKA (reference sequence).

The rearrangement links TRBV6-5 to TRBJ1-2; D call uncertain. V lost 6 bases, J lost 4 bases, and 3 bases lay in between. In germline, CDR1 is MNHEY, CDR2 SVGAGI. This CDR3 is 10 amino acids long. The CDR3 nucleotides are TGTGCCAGCAGCACCTATGGCTACACCTTC. This codes for CASSTYGYTF.

The rearrangement joins TRBV7-9 to TRBJ1-1, with 7 bases identical to TRBD1. The CDR3 sequence is 15 residues long. Germline V gives CDR1 SEHNR, CDR2 FQNEAQ (reference sequence). J lost 3 bases, V lost 3 bases, and 7 bases had no gene match. The CDR3 DNA follows: TGTGCCAGCAGCTTTAAGTCAGGGGGAGACACTGAAGCTTTCTTT. Translating it yields CASSFKSGGDTEAFF.

This chain uses TRBV4-1 with TRBJ1-2, with TRBD1 as a possible D gene (6 bases). Trimming pared 0 bases from V and 2 bases from J, leaving 7 bases between. This CDR3 contains 14 residues. Germline values: CDR1 MGHRA, CDR2 YSYEKL. The DNA for the CDR3 is TGCGCCAGCAGCCAAGAAACAGGGAACTATGGCTACACCTTC. Its protein is CASSQETGNYGYTF.

The chain is built from TRBV11-3 and TRBJ2-5; the match to TRBD2 covers 9 bases. This CDR3 comprises 18 residues. Per germline, CDR1 SGHNT and CDR2 YENEEA. V was clipped by 5 bases and J by 5 bases; unmatched bases: 18. The CDR3 protein is CASSIPGALAGGAETQYF. CDR3 DNA: TGTGCCAGCAGCATACCGGGGGCCCTTGCGGGAGGGGCGGAGACCCAGTACTTC. The full variable domain, with the rest looked up from reference TRBV11-3 and TRBJ2-5, is EAGVVQSPRYKIIEKKQPVAFWCNPISGHNTLYWYLQNLGQGPELLIRYENEEAVDDSQLPKDRFSAERLKGVDSTLKIQPAELGDSAVYLCASSIPGALAGGAETQYFGPGTRLLVL.

The chain is built from TRBV10-3 and TRBJ1-2, with D unclear. This CDR3 is built from 13 residues. V lost 3 bases to trimming and J lost 8 bases, with 13 bases between them. Germline values: CDR1 ENHRY, CDR2 SYGVKD. Written as DNA, the CDR3 is TGTGCCATCAGTGACAGGATCGGAAAAGGCTACACCTTC. Translation gives CAISDRIGKGYTF.

This chain links TRBV7-9 with TRBJ1-2, with D unresolved. V was shortened by 10 bases and J by 0 bases, with 6 bases between the two germline ends. This CDR3 is built from 11 residues. From germline, CDR1 is SEHNR and CDR2 FQNEAQ (reference sequence). CDR3 DNA: TGTGCCACCTGGTCTAACTATGGCTACACCTTC. Protein: CATWSNYGYTF.

The chain has TRBV7-3 and TRBJ1-2; TRBD1 is a possible D gene (5 bases). The CDR3 runs 13 residues. The germline V gene encodes CDR1 SGHTA and CDR2 FQGTGA. Trimming pared 5 bases from V and 8 bases from J, leaving 15 bases between. The CDR3 sequence: CASSTDTGGGYTF. DNA of the CDR3: TGTGCCAGCAGCACGGACACCGGGGGAGGCTACACCTTC.